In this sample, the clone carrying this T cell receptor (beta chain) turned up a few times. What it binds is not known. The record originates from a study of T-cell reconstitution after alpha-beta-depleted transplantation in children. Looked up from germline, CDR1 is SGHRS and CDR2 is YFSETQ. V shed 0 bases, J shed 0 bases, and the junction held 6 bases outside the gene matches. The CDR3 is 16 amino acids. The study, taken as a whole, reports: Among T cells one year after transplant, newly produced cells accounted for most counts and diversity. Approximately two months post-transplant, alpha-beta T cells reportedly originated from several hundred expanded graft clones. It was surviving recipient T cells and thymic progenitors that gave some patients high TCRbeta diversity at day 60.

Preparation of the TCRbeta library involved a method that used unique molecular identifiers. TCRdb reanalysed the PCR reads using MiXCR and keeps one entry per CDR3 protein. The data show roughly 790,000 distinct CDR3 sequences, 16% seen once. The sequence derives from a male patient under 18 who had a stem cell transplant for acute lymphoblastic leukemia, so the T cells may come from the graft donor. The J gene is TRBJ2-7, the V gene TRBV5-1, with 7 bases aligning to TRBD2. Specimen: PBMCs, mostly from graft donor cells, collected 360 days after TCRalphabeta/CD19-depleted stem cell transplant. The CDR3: CASSLDIAGSSYEQYF. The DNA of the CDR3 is TGCGCCAGCAGCTTGGATATAGCGGGTAGCTCCTACGAGCAGTACTTC.